This T cell receptor beta chain was recovered during a study of blood T cell repertoires in COVID-19. Study overall: COVID-19 samples, acute and convalescent, were from the United States, Italy and Spain. T cells, B-cell-depleted T cells, or PBMCs provided the cDNA or gDNA that served as material.

Source study methods: Amplifying reference gene primers gave estimates of nucleated cell counts. Libraries were prepared by immunoSEQ multiplex PCR; TCRdb keeps only in-frame clonotypes and omits some of them. V, J and clone size are those of that table, while D and trimming were read from the DNA. The repertoire has over 150,000 clones, about 73% of them found once; the top ten carry under 2%. This CDR3 is built from 13 residues. The trim removed 6 bases at V and 9 bases at J, leaving 8 bases unmatched. Germline V gene sequence: CDR1 LNHDA, CDR2 SQIVND (reference sequence). This clone has ten or more counts.

The source material was peripheral blood. The clonotype comes from a man older than 75 with acute or convalescent COVID-19. The gene calls are TRBV19 and TRBJ1-5; TRBD1 agrees at 7 bases. CDR3 coding DNA: TGTGCCAGTAGCCCTAGGGGGCCGGGGCCCCAGCATTTT. Encoded protein: CASSPRGPGPQHF. The variable domain in full, completed from reference TRBV19 and TRBJ1-5, reads DGGITQSPKYLFRKEGQNVTLSCEQNLNHDAMYWYRQDPGQGLRLIYYSQIVNDFQKGDIAEGYSVSREKKESFPLTVTSAQKNPTAFYLCASSPRGPGPQHFGDGTRLSIL.